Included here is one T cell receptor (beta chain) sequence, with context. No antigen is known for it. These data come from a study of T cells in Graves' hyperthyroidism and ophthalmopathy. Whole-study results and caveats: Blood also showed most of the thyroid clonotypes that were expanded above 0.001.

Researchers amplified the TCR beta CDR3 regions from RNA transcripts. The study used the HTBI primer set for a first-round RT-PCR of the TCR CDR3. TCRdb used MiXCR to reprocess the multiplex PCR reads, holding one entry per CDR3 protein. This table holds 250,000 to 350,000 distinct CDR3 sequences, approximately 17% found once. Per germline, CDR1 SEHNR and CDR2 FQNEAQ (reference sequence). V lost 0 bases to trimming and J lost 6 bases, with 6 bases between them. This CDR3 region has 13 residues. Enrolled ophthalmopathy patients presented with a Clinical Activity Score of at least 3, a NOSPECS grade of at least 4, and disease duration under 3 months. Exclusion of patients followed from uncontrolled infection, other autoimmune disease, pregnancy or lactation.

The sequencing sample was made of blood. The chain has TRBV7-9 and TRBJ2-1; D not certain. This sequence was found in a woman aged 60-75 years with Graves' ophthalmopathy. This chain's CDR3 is CASSLAWSNEQFF. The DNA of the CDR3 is TGTGCCAGCAGCTTAGCGTGGTCCAATGAGCAGTTCTTC.